This TCR beta chain was obtained from a study of blood T cell repertoires in COVID-19. The wider study: There were acute and convalescent COVID-19 samples, and they came from the United States, Italy and Spain. Sources were T cells, B-cell-depleted T cells, or PBMCs; the material itself was cDNA or gDNA.

With respect to this clone: This specimen includes other DNA sequences encoding the same CDR3.

In the authors' methods: Amplification of reference gene primers was used by the study to estimate nucleated cell counts. Sequencing was performed with immunoSEQ multiplex PCR; in TCRdb, only in-frame clones are kept and a portion is missing. Clone size and the V and J calls come from that table; the DNA yielded D and trimming. The sample consists of approximately 190,000 clones, about 88% of them appearing once. Between the trimmed V and J ends, which lost 1 base and 8 bases, there was a span of 3 bases. The CDR3 has 11 amino acids. The rearrangement joins TRBV12-3 or TRBV12-4 to TRBJ2-1; no reliable D call. The TCR was taken from a woman aged 40 to 49 who had recovered from COVID-19. The sample comprised peripheral blood. The CDR3 spells CASSLGHEQFF. CDR3 in DNA: TGTGCCAGCAGTTTAGGGCATGAGCAGTTCTTC.